One T cell receptor beta chain is described in this entry. What it recognizes is unknown. The data were taken from a study of T cell responses to AZD1222 COVID-19 vaccine. General observations from the study: Across the whole spike, CD4 TCRs peaked at regions 160-218 and 743-854.

TCRdb's table, derived via immunoSEQ multiplex PCR, lists solely in-frame clones and lacks some. The sample records about 190,000 clones, 87% being singletons. CDR3 length equals 14 residues. Germline lookup yields CDR1 MNHEY and CDR2 SMNVEV (reference sequence). V was trimmed by 3 bases and J by 0 bases, leaving 7 bases between them. This sequence was found in an adult in good health. This material consisted of peripheral blood, taken on day 0 of MenACWY control vaccination. The chain carries TRBV27 and TRBJ2-3; no reliable D call. Written as DNA, the CDR3 is TGTGCCAGCAGTTTCTCGGACAGCACAGATACGCAGTATTTT. Translating it yields CASSFSDSTDTQYF.